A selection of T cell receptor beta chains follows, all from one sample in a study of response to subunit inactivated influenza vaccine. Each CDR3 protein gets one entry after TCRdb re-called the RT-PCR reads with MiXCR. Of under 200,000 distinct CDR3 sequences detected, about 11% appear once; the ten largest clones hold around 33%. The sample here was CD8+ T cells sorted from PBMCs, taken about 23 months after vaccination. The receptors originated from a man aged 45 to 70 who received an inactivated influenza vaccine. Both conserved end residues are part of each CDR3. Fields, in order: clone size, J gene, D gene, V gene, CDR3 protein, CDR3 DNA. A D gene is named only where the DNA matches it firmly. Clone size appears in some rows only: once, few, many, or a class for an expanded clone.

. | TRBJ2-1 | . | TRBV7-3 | CAGSLQPGQLNEQFF | TGTGCCGGCAGCTTACAACCGGGACAATTGAATGAGCAGTTCTTC
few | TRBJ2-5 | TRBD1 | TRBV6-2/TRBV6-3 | CASSTTGNGETQYF | TGTGCCAGCAGTACGACAGGGAATGGAGAGACCCAGTACTTC
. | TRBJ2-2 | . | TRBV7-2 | CASSLSWPGGSGELFF | TGTGCCAGCAGCTTATCCTGGCCAGGAGGGTCCGGGGAGCTGTTTTTT
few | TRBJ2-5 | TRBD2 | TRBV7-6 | CASSLLAGGSGYQETQYF | TGTGCCAGCAGCCTCCTGGCGGGAGGATCGGGGTACCAAGAGACCCAGTACTTC
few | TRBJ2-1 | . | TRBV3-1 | CASSPTPSSYNEQFF | TGTGCCAGCAGCCCCACCCCTAGCTCCTACAATGAGCAGTTCTTC
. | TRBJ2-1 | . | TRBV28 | CASTQRGMANNEQFF | TGTGCCAGCACCCAAAGGGGGATGGCTAACAATGAGCAGTTCTTC
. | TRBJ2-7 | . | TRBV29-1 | CSVEDRLEGAYEQYF | TGCAGCGTTGAAGATCGCCTAGAAGGGGCCTACGAGCAGTACTTC
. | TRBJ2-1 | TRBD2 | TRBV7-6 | CASSPAGVEFDEQFF | TGTGCCAGCAGCCCAGCGGGAGTTGAATTCGATGAGCAGTTCTTC
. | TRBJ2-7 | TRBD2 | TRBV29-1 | CSVTPGGGYERYF | TGCAGCGTTACCCCTGGCGGGGGGTACGAGCGGTACTTC
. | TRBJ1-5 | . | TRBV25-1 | CASSEGQRNQPQHF | TGTGCCAGCAGTGAAGGCCAAAGAAATCAGCCCCAGCATTTT
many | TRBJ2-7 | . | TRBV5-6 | CASSEGHRPEQYF | TGTGCCAGCAGCGAGGGACACCGACCCGAGCAGTACTTC
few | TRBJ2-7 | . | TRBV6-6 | CASSADGAYEQYF | TGTGCCAGCAGCGCGGACGGGGCCTACGAGCAGTACTTC
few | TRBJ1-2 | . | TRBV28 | CASSPDYPNYGYTF | TGTGCCAGCAGTCCCGACTACCCTAACTATGGCTACACCTTC
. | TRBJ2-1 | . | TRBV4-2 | CASSQDLAGYGDEQFF | TGTGCCAGCAGCCAAGATCTGGCGGGATATGGGGATGAGCAGTTCTTC
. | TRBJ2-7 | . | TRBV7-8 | CASSPVGGLSYEQYF | TGTGCCAGCAGCCCCGTGGGGGGACTCTCCTACGAGCAGTACTTC
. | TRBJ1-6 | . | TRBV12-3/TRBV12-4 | CASSGDGGNNSPLHF | TGTGCCAGCAGTGGGGACGGGGGGAATAATTCACCCCTCCACTTT
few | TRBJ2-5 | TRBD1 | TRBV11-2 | CASSLVRTGFGTQYF | TGTGCCAGCAGCTTAGTCCGGACAGGGTTCGGGACCCAGTACTTC
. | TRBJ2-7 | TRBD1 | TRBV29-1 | CSARTGLFEQYF | TGCAGCGCCAGGACAGGCCTCTTCGAGCAGTACTTC
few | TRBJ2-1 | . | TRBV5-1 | CASSFYSDEQFF | TGCGCCAGCAGCTTCTATTCGGATGAGCAGTTCTTC
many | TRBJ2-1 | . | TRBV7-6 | CASSSHNEQFF | TGTGCCAGCAGCTCCCACAATGAGCAGTTCTTC
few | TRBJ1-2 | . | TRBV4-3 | CASSPDQVGGYGYTF | TGCGCCAGCAGCCCGGACCAGGTGGGGGGCTATGGCTACACCTTC
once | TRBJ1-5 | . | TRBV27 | CASSLGQGTNQPQHF | TGTGCCAGCAGTTTAGGGCAGGGAACCAATCAGCCCCAGCATTTT
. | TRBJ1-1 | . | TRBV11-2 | CASSQSIDTEAFF | TGTGCCAGCAGCCAAAGTATTGACACTGAAGCTTTCTTT
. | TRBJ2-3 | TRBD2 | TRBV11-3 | CASSAGGEAQYF | TGTGCCAGCAGCGCGGGGGGGGAAGCGCAGTATTTT
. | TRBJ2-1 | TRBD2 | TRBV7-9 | CVSSLAGGPINEQFF | TGTGTCAGCAGCTTAGCGGGAGGGCCGATCAATGAGCAGTTCTTC
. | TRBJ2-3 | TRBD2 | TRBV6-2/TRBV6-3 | CASSPPGLAASDMQYF | TGTGCCAGCAGTCCGCCCGGACTAGCGGCCTCGGATATGCAGTATTTT
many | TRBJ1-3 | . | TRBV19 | CASSTTLADTIYF | TGTGCCAGTAGTACGACCTTAGCGGACACCATATATTTT
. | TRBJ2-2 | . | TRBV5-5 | CASSPSGTLPGELFF | TGTGCCAGCAGTCCCTCCGGGACCCTCCCCGGGGAGCTGTTTTTT
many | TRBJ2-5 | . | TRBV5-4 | CASSLDQEAETQYF | TGTGCCAGCAGCTTGGACCAAGAGGCGGAGACCCAGTACTTC
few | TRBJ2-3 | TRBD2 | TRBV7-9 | CASSSAPGGSTDTQYF | TGTGCCAGCAGCTCAGCTCCGGGGGGTAGCACAGATACGCAGTATTTT
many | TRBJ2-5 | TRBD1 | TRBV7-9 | CASSERTGGTRETQYF | TGTGCCAGCAGCGAAAGGACAGGGGGTACACGAGAGACCCAGTACTTC
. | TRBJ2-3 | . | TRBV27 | CASSLGNTDTQYF | TGTGCCAGCAGTTTAGGGAACACAGATACGCAGTATTTT
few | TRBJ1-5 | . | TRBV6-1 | CATRQVENSNQPQHF | TGTGCCACCAGACAGGTAGAGAATAGCAATCAGCCCCAGCATTTT
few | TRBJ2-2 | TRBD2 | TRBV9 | CASSVRREGNTGELFF | TGTGCCAGCAGCGTTAGACGGGAGGGGAACACCGGGGAGCTGTTTTTT
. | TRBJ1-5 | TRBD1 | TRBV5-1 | CASSLGTGAVGQPQHF | TGCGCCAGCAGCTTAGGGACAGGGGCGGTAGGTCAGCCCCAGCATTTT
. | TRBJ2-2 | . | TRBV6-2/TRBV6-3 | CASRPSILRPRTGGLFF | TGTGCCAGCAGACCCTCGATTTTGCGGCCGAGAACCGGGGGGCTGTTTTTT
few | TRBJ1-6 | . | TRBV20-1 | CSALDYNSPLHF | TGCAGTGCTCTTGATTATAATTCACCCCTCCACTTT
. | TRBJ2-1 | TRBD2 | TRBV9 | CASSTSTSGRAYEQFF | TGTGCCAGCAGCACTTCGACTAGCGGGAGGGCCTATGAGCAGTTCTTC
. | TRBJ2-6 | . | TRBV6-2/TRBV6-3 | CASRVAGANVLTF | TGTGCCAGCAGGGTCGCTGGGGCCAACGTCCTGACTTTC
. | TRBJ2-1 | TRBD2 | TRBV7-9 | CASSLPAGGDNEQFF | TGTGCCAGCAGCTTACCGGCGGGAGGGGACAATGAGCAGTTCTTC
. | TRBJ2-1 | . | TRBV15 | CATSTGRAQGNEQFF | TGTGCCACCAGCACCGGGCGGGCACAGGGCAATGAGCAGTTCTTC
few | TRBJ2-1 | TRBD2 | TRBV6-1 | CASSRPTSGGLYNEQFF | TGTGCCAGCAGTCGACCGACTAGCGGGGGCCTTTACAATGAGCAGTTCTTC
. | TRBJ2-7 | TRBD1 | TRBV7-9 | CASYGDRGSEQYF | TGTGCCAGCTATGGGGACAGGGGATCCGAGCAGTACTTC
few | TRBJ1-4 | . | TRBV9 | CASSAGDRAGEKLFF | TGTGCCAGCAGTGCCGGGGATCGCGCGGGTGAAAAACTGTTTTTT
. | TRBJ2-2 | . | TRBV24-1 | CATSDLPGGLNTGELFF | TGTGCCACCAGTGATTTGCCGGGGGGCTTGAACACCGGGGAGCTGTTTTTT
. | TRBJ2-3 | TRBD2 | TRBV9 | CASSAGGGTDTQYF | TGTGCCAGCAGCGCGGGGGGGGGCACAGATACGCAGTATTTT
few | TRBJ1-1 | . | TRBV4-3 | CASSQGWGPNTEAFF | TGCGCCAGCAGCCAAGGGTGGGGGCCGAACACTGAAGCTTTCTTT